Each of the 6 T cell receptor beta chains below was sequenced from the same sample in a study of shared clonotypes between healthy human individuals. Generated by immunoSEQ multiplex PCR, the TCRdb table keeps only in-frame clones and is missing some. The table lists 2 million to 2.5 million clones, approximately 96% of them singletons. Sequences were obtained from naive CD4+ T cells sorted from blood. Described subset: CD45RA+ positively selected. The receptor set was obtained from a man younger than 35 in good health.

V usage is TRBV27 and J usage is TRBJ2-5, with 11 bases aligning to TRBD2. The germline gives CDR1 MNHEY, CDR2 SMNVEV (reference sequence). V trimming: 2 bases; J trimming: 7 bases; junction bases outside the gene matches: 12. This CDR3 spans 17 amino acids. CDR3 sequence (DNA): TGTGCCAGCAGTTTAATTGCGACTAGCGGGGTCCTCGGGACCCAGTACTTC. Its protein product is CASSLIATSGVLGTQYF.

This sequence joins TRBV18 and TRBJ1-1; perhaps TRBD1 as D (6 bases). Germline lookup yields CDR1 KGHSH and CDR2 LQKENI. The CDR3 is made up of 16 amino acids. V was cut by 3 bases and J by 4 bases, with 18 bases left in between. The CDR3 coding sequence is TGTGCCAGCTCACCGGGGCGGGGGGCGAATGGCACTGAAGCTTTCTTT. As protein: CASSPGRGANGTEAFF.

The chain's CDR3 is CASSPLGGSSYEQYF. CDR3 nucleotides: TGTGCCAGCAGTCCCCTAGGGGGGAGCTCCTACGAGCAGTACTTC. The chain uses TRBV27 and TRBJ2-7; either TRBD1 or TRBD2 may fit D (6 bases each). This CDR3 spans 15 amino acids. Germline values: CDR1 MNHEY, CDR2 SMNVEV (reference sequence). Trimming took 5 bases from V and 0 from J, leaving 14 bases between them.

The chain couples TRBV6-5 to TRBJ2-7; 7 bases are shared with TRBD1. Trimming took 0 bases from V and 7 from J; bases not matched to a gene: 12. Germline loops: CDR1 MNHEY, CDR2 SVGAGI. This CDR3 is built from 16 residues. The CDR3 nucleotides read TGTGCCAGCAGTTACTCTTTGGTCAGGGGGAACGGGGAGCAGTACTTC. Protein sequence: CASSYSLVRGNGEQYF.

This clone was seen a single time. J is TRBJ1-4 and V is TRBV25-1, with D possibly TRBD1 on 6 matching bases. The CDR3 length is 15 residues. Trimming pared 8 bases from V and 11 bases from J, leaving 24 bases between. Germline CDR1 reads MGHDK; CDR2 reads SYGVNS. The CDR3 loop is CASRGWGVQGVKLFF. In DNA, the CDR3 is TGTGCCAGCCGGGGATGGGGGGTACAGGGCGTCAAACTGTTTTTT.

The V gene is TRBV10-2, the J gene TRBJ1-2, with a weak D call TRBD1 (5 bases). V was clipped by 3 bases and J by 7 bases, with 15 bases between them. The germline gives CDR1 WSHSY, CDR2 SAAADI. The CDR3 is 14 residues long. In DNA form, the CDR3 reads TGCGCCAGCAGTGACGCGGGGGGATTAGGTGGCTACACCTTC. As protein: CASSDAGGLGGYTF.